This entry lists 31 T cell receptor beta chains sequenced from one sample in a study of CD8+ T cells in alopecia areata. cDNA serving as the sequencing template came from extracted, reverse transcribed RNA. Data came from immunoSEQ multiplex PCR; TCRdb stores just in-frame clones and leaves some out. The sample contains about 250,000 clones, around 64% of which appear only once. Treatment noted: oral pan-JAK inhibitor, 5-10 mg twice daily. The sequencing used CD4+ T cells sorted from blood, collected around week 53, from a patient treated with tofacitinib. The receptors stem from a human donor with alopecia areata.

This clone was observed a handful of times. The chain couples TRBV19 to TRBJ1-5, with 7 positions matching TRBD1. With V trimmed by 6 bases and J by 6 bases, 14 bases remained unmatched. Germline assignment: CDR1 LNHDA and CDR2 SQIVND (reference sequence). This CDR3 is built from 16 residues. The CDR3 nucleotides read TGTGCCAGTAGCCATAAAACAGGGGTAGTCCCTCAGCCCCAGCATTTT. The encoded protein is CASSHKTGVVPQPQHF.

The rearrangement links TRBV14 to TRBJ2-1; D possibly corresponds to TRBD2 (5 bases). The V gene's germline CDR1 is SGHDN and CDR2 FVKESK. This CDR3 spans 15 amino acids. V was pared by 6 bases and J by 4 bases, with 16 bases between. The CDR3 region has the DNA TGTGCCAGCAGTCTGAAGACTCGACTATACAATGAGCAGTTCTTC. Amino acids: CASSLKTRLYNEQFF.

The V and J genes are TRBV19 and TRBJ1-5, with a possible D match to TRBD1 (5 bases). Trimming removed 3 bases from V and 5 bases from J, with 11 bases in between. Germline CDR1 and CDR2: LNHDA and SQIVND (reference sequence). The CDR3 length is 14 residues. The DNA for the CDR3 is TGTGCCAGTAGTATCAGGGTTAGAGATCAGCCCCAGCATTTT. Its protein is CASSIRVRDQPQHF.

The chain carries TRBV9 and TRBJ2-2, with unresolved D. Germline CDR1 is SGDLS and CDR2 is YYNGEE. The CDR3 runs 19 residues. V was pared by 1 base and J by 2 bases, with 21 bases between. CDR3 region: CASSVSSWPQRKNTGELFF. CDR3 DNA sequence: TGTGCCAGCAGCGTATCGAGTTGGCCACAACGAAAAAACACCGGGGAGCTGTTTTTT.

This clone has at least ten counts. This chain joins TRBV7-2 and TRBJ2-5, with 10 bases fitting TRBD2. CDR1 SGHTA and CDR2 FQGNSA come from the germline V gene. The V and J ends lost 5 bases and 5 bases, in that order; junction bases with no gene match: 8. The CDR3 spans 15 residues. The CDR3 sequence is CASSPERGGRETQYF. CDR3 DNA: TGTGCCAGCAGCCCTGAGCGGGGGGGCCGGGAGACCCAGTACTTC.

This clone has a handful of counts. The rearrangement links TRBV4-1 to TRBJ2-2; TRBD1 matches at 7 bases. Trimming cost V 4 bases and J 2 bases; bases outside gene matches: 4. The CDR3 totals 15 residues. Germline CDR1 is MGHRA and CDR2 is YSYEKL. CDR3 in amino acids: CASSPEGANTGELFF. The CDR3 DNA reads TGCGCCAGCAGCCCAGAGGGGGCCAACACCGGGGAGCTGTTTTTT.

The J gene is TRBJ1-1, the V gene TRBV27, with TRBD1 matching over 7 bases. V was pared by 6 bases and J by 1 base, with 2 bases of the junction left unmatched. Germline CDR1 and CDR2: MNHEY and SMNVEV (reference sequence). The CDR3 spans 13 residues. CDR3 residues: CASRRQGNTEAFF. The CDR3 nucleotides are TGTGCCAGCAGGAGACAGGGGAACACTGAAGCTTTCTTT.

This clone was seen only once. V gene TRBV5-6 combines with J gene TRBJ2-3; the D gene could be TRBD1 or TRBD2 (5 bases each). From germline, CDR1 is SGHDT and CDR2 YYEEEE. Trimming removed 5 bases from V and 2 bases from J, with 12 bases in between. This CDR3 contains 14 residues. CDR3 DNA sequence: TGTGCCAGCAGGAGGGACCCAACCACAGATACGCAGTATTTT. It yields the protein CASRRDPTTDTQYF.

The chain carries TRBV10-3 and TRBJ2-3, with D uncertain. Between the trimmed V and J ends, which lost 2 bases and 0 bases, there was a span of 6 bases. The length of the CDR3 is 14 residues. The V gene's germline CDR1 is ENHRY and CDR2 SYGVKD. The CDR3 DNA follows: TGTGCCATCAGTGAGGGCGGCAGCACAGATACGCAGTATTTT. Its translation is CAISEGGSTDTQYF.

The CDR3 nucleotides are TGTGCCAGCAGCCCCCGTTTGGTTTCCACTGAAGCTTTCTTT. It codes for CASSPRLVSTEAFF. J is TRBJ1-1 and V is TRBV7-6; D unclear. This CDR3 is 14 amino acids long. V was shortened by 5 bases and J by 4 bases, with 14 bases between the two germline ends. Germline V gene sequence: CDR1 SGHVS, CDR2 FNYEAQ.

CDR3 in amino acids: CACQDRGVYEQYF. DNA of the CDR3: TGTGCCTGCCAGGACAGGGGGGTATACGAGCAGTACTTC. The V gene is TRBV30, the J gene TRBJ2-7; 10 bases align to TRBD1. The germline V gene has CDR1 GTSNPN and CDR2 SVGIG (reference sequence). The CDR3 contains 13 residues. Trimming took 6 bases from V and 4 from J; bases not matched to a gene: 6.

This clone was counted once. The chain has TRBV5-6 and TRBJ2-7; D is ambiguous. The CDR3 has 16 residues. V was clipped by 3 bases and J by 2 bases, with 18 bases between them. CDR1 and CDR2 (germline): SGHDT, YYEEEE. The CDR3 coding sequence is TGTGCCAGCAGCTGGAAGACGGGCGCAAGTCCCTACGAGCAGTACTTC. The encoded protein is CASSWKTGASPYEQYF.

This chain connects TRBV10-3 to TRBJ2-7; TRBD2 matches at 9 bases. The junction had 6 bases not matched to a gene; V was cut back by 2 bases and J by 4 bases. The CDR3 contains 15 residues. In germline, CDR1 is ENHRY, CDR2 SYGVKD. CDR3 sequence (DNA): TGTGCCATCAGTGAGCCTAGCGGGGTATCGTACGAGCAGTACTTC. This encodes CAISEPSGVSYEQYF.

This clone occurred once. V and J are TRBV29-1 and TRBJ2-5; 9 bases align to TRBD1. The CDR3 is made up of 15 amino acids. The trim removed 6 bases at V and 0 bases at J, leaving 8 bases unmatched. The germline V gene encodes CDR1 SQVTM and CDR2 ANQGSEA. The CDR3: CSVARDRVYQETQYF. CDR3 nucleotide sequence: TGCAGCGTCGCCCGGGACAGGGTATACCAAGAGACCCAGTACTTC.

V gene TRBV9 combines with J gene TRBJ2-7; 8 bases are shared with TRBD1. The CDR3 totals 14 residues. CDR1 is SGDLS, CDR2 YYNGEE, per germline. The ends lost 4 bases at V and 2 bases at J; junction bases unmatched: 5. CDR3 nucleotides: TGTGCCAGCAGCTGGGGACAGGAAACCTACGAGCAGTACTTC. As protein: CASSWGQETYEQYF.

This clone was detected only a few times. This chain uses TRBV19 with TRBJ2-3; D tentatively reads TRBD1 or TRBD2 (5 bases each). Looked up from germline, CDR1 is LNHDA and CDR2 is SQIVND (reference sequence). The CDR3 sequence is 12 residues long. With 9 bases removed from V and 5 bases from J, the gap between germline ends came to 12 bases. CDR3 DNA: TGTGCCAGCTCTTCGGGGCTAGATACGCAGTATTTT. It encodes CASSSGLDTQYF.

This clone was seen a handful of times. Written as DNA, the CDR3 is TGCGCCAGCACTACGGCCAACAATCAGCCCCAGCATTTT. Protein: CASTTANNQPQHF. The genes are TRBV23-1 and TRBJ1-5; D ambiguous. TRBV23-1 counts as an open reading frame of uncertain function. Trimming removed 7 bases at V and 3 bases at J, with 10 bases between. The CDR3 is 13 residues long.

This chain links TRBV27 with TRBJ1-6; D is uncertain. This CDR3 region has 15 residues. Germline lookup yields CDR1 MNHEY and CDR2 SMNVEV (reference sequence). The V and J ends lost 2 bases and 5 bases respectively, with 10 bases between them. In nucleotides, the CDR3 is TGTGCCAGCAGTTTACTCCAGGCCCATAATTCACCCCTCCACTTT. Protein product: CASSLLQAHNSPLHF.

The J gene is TRBJ2-7, the V gene TRBV10-3; tentatively, D is TRBD1 or TRBD2 (5 bases each). Looked up from germline, CDR1 is ENHRY and CDR2 is SYGVKD. V was trimmed by 3 bases and J by 1 base, leaving 13 bases between them. The CDR3 extends over 15 amino acids. CDR3 DNA: TGTGCCATCAGTGATCTCGGGACGGGATCCTACGAGCAGTACTTC. Translated: CAISDLGTGSYEQYF.

At least ten counts were recorded for this clone. The genes are TRBV19 and TRBJ2-5; D not resolved. CDR3 length equals 11 residues. The V gene's germline CDR1 is LNHDA and CDR2 SQIVND (reference sequence). Trimming took 6 bases from V and 5 from J, leaving 7 bases between them. CDR3 loop: CASRDGETQYF. The CDR3, as DNA: TGTGCCAGTAGGGACGGTGAGACCCAGTACTTC.

The genes are TRBV4-1 and TRBJ1-4; tentative D call: TRBD1 (6 bases). V lost 3 bases to trimming and J lost 4 bases, with 9 bases between them. The CDR3 extends over 14 amino acids. CDR1 and CDR2 (germline): MGHRA, YSYEKL. The CDR3 is CASSHTGRNEKLFF. CDR3 in DNA: TGCGCCAGCAGCCACACAGGGCGTAATGAAAAACTGTTTTTT.

This rearrangement joins TRBV25-1 to TRBJ2-1; weak D call: TRBD2 (7 bases). This CDR3 has 15 amino acids. Trimming took 9 bases from V and 3 from J, leaving 18 bases between them. Germline-derived CDR1 and CDR2 are MGHDK and SYGVNS. The CDR3 here is CASGGRGPFYNEQFF. The DNA of the CDR3 is TGTGCCAGTGGCGGGCGGGGGCCCTTCTACAATGAGCAGTTCTTC. The variable domain in full, completed from reference TRBV25-1 and TRBJ2-1, reads EADIYQTPRYLVIGTGKKITLECSQTMGHDKMYWYQQDPGMELHLIHYSYGVNSTEKGDLSSESTVSRIRTEHFPLTLESARPSHTSQYLCASGGRGPFYNEQFFGPGTRLTVL.

J is TRBJ1-3 and V is TRBV15; D unresolved. V shed 1 base and J shed 2 bases, with 12 bases lying between them. Germline V gene data show CDR1 as LNHNV and CDR2 as YYDKDF (reference sequence). The CDR3 consists of 16 residues. CDR3 sequence reads: CATSRGNVDAGNTIYF. CDR3 sequence (DNA): TGTGCCACCAGCAGAGGAAATGTGGACGCTGGAAACACCATATATTTT.

As to this clone: One junction end disagrees with the germline gene, perhaps due to a read error. The V and J genes are TRBV7-7 and TRBJ2-7, with D unresolved. CDR1 is SSHAT and CDR2 is FNYEAQ in the germline V gene (reference sequence). There are 13 residues in the CDR3. CDR3 in DNA: TGTGCTAGCAGCCACGCCGTGGGATACGAGCAGTACTTC. This translates into CASSHAVGYEQYF. Full variable domain (outside the CDR3, taken from reference TRBV7-7 and TRBJ2-7): GAGVSQSPRYKVTKRGQDVTLRCDPISSHATLYWYQQALGQGPEFLTYFNYEAQPDKSGLPSDRFSAERPEGSISTLTIQRTEQRDSAMYRCASSHAVGYEQYFGPGTRLTVT.

This chain uses TRBV25-1 with TRBJ1-6; D remains unclear. The CDR3 contains 13 residues. V lost 4 bases and J lost 5, with 6 bases in between. Germline V gives CDR1 MGHDK, CDR2 SYGVNS. The CDR3 DNA sequence: TGTGCCAGCAGTGCGGCTCATAATTCACCCCTCCACTTT. Its protein product is CASSAAHNSPLHF.

The gene calls are TRBV30 and TRBJ1-1; D is ambiguous. The germline CDR1 and CDR2 sequences are GTSNPN and SVGIG (reference sequence). The CDR3 extends over 14 amino acids. Trimming took off 1 base at V and 5 bases at J, with 14 bases between the two ends. As DNA, the CDR3 is TGTGCCTGGAGTGCCCCCCTGGGAGGGACTGAAGCTTTCTTT. Translation gives CAWSAPLGGTEAFF.

The genes are TRBV29-1 and TRBJ2-3; TRBD2 matches at 10 bases. V lost 6 bases and J lost 3; bases outside the gene matches: 9. Germline CDR1 reads SQVTM; CDR2 reads ANQGSEA. The CDR3 is 15 residues long. The CDR3 loop is CSVIRAGGPTDTQYF. CDR3 DNA sequence: TGCAGCGTCATCAGAGCGGGGGGGCCGACAGATACGCAGTATTTT.

J is TRBJ2-7 and V is TRBV7-2; 9 nucleotides align to TRBD1. Germline CDR1 SGHTA, CDR2 FQGNSA. This CDR3 is 14 amino acids long. V trimming: 5 bases; J trimming: 2 bases; junction bases outside the gene matches: 4. The chain's CDR3 is CASSLNRGPYEQYF. In nucleotides, the CDR3 is TGTGCCAGCAGCCTCAACAGGGGGCCCTACGAGCAGTACTTC.

The table lists this clone with a count of one. The chain recombines TRBV30 with TRBJ1-3, with unresolved D. CDR1 is GTSNPN, CDR2 SVGIG, per germline (reference sequence). Deletions cut 1 base from V and 8 bases from J, with 12 bases between. This CDR3 comprises 13 residues. This CDR3 is CAWSANRRYTIYF. CDR3 bases: TGTGCCTGGAGTGCGAACAGAAGATACACCATATATTTT. The full variable domain, its missing parts supplied by reference TRBV30 and TRBJ1-3, is SQTIHQWPATLVQPVGSPLSLECTVEGTSNPNLYWYRQAAGRGLQLLFYSVGIGQISSEVPQNLSASRPQDRQFILSSKKLLLSDSGFYLCAWSANRRYTIYFGEGSWLTVV.

This clone was seen only once. This sequence joins TRBV5-6 and TRBJ2-1, with D maybe TRBD2 (6 bases). Trimming pared 0 bases from V and 4 bases from J, leaving 11 bases between. The CDR3 is made up of 15 amino acids. Germline V CDR1 and CDR2: SGHDT, YYEEEE. The CDR3 region has the DNA TGTGCCAGCAGCTTGGTAGGGACTCGATACAATGAGCAGTTCTTC. This codes for CASSLVGTRYNEQFF.

This chain uses TRBV5-1 with TRBJ2-5; 12 bases fit TRBD2. Germline loops: CDR1 SGHRS, CDR2 YFSETQ. Trimming took 4 bases from V and 5 from J; bases not matched to a gene: 3. The CDR3 has 14 residues. The CDR3 protein is CASSRGTSGETQYF. As DNA, the CDR3 is TGCGCCAGCAGCCGAGGGACTAGCGGGGAGACCCAGTACTTC.